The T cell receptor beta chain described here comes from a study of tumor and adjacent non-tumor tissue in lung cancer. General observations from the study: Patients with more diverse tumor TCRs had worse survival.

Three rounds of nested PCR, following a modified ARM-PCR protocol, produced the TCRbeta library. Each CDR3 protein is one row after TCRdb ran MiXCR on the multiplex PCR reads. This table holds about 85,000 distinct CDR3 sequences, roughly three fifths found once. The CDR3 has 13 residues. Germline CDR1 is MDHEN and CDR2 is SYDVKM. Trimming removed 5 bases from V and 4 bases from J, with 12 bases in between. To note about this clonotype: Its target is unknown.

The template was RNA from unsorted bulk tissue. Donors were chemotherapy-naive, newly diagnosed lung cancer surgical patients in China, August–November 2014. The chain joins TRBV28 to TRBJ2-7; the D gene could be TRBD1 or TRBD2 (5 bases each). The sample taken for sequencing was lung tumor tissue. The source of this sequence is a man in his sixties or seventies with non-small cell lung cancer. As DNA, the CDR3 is TGTGCCAGCAGTCTCCCAGGGAGTTACGAGCAGTACTTC. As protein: CASSLPGSYEQYF.